The clone carrying this TCR beta chain has a handful of counts. Its antigen is currently unknown. This entry belongs to a study of post-analysis software for immune sequencing data. Study results and caveats: Several TRBV segments, TRBV5-6, TRBV5-1 and TRBV20-1 among them, were found more frequent in patients than controls. Controls' normalized Chao1 diversity significantly exceeded that of multiple sclerosis patients. F measure clustering grouped samples strongly by preparation batch.

Sequencing libraries made from TCR beta cDNA carried unique molecular identifiers. T cells, roughly 0.9 to 11 million of them, yielded roughly 0.5 million cDNA molecules. Each CDR3 protein is one row after TCRdb ran MiXCR on the PCR reads. The sample shows hundreds of thousands of distinct CDR3 sequences, around 27% of them seen only once. The CDR3 runs 14 residues. With 7 bases removed from V and 4 bases from J, the gap between germline ends came to 16 bases. The germline CDR1 and CDR2 sequences are SNHLY and FYNNEI. The chain is built from TRBV2 and TRBJ1-2; D is unresolved. The TCR originated in a girl aged 10 to 17 with multiple sclerosis. The source material was blood. CDR3 region: CASTPFLSSYGYTF. The CDR3 region has the DNA TGTGCCAGCACCCCGTTTCTTAGCAGCTATGGCTACACCTTC.